This TCR beta chain derives from a study of identical twins listed by TCRdb under 2016. With regard to the full study: TCR alpha and beta repertoires from monozygotic twins, unrelated adults of various ages and cord blood were deep-sequenced to test whether fetal clonotypes persist. Replicate twin experiments were performed at different times using different library preparation protocols to rule out contamination. Beyond this particular receptor, the publication reports: Fewer insertions were carried by abundant cord blood beta clonotypes; a weaker similar trend was observed in young adult naive repertoires, while no such trend was observed in memory repertoires. Conclusions relied on cross-sectional statistical analysis, since the same donors could not be followed over many years. In beta out-of-frame sequences, excess twin sharing was weaker, because having fewer shared sequences lowered the signal-to-noise ratio. Zero-insertion analyses could be partly confounded by invariant T cells such as MAIT and iNKT, though diverse VJ usage argued against such confounding for most clonotypes. Compared with coincidental sharing between unrelated individuals, out-of-frame TCR alpha sequences shared between twins showed an excess of sequences with low generation probability. In monozygotic twins, recombination models systematically underestimated out-of-frame TCR alpha sharing, but the models matched the sharing seen between unrelated individuals.

Many counts were recorded for this clonotype. It lacks a known antigen. Base qualities are not recorded, but no much larger clone differs from it by a single base. All donors were healthy Caucasians. Three pairs of female monozygotic twins, all aged roughly 18 to 30 years, were included in the twin cohort. Positive isolation kits from Invitrogen were used to isolate the CD4+ and CD8+ T cell populations. V and J are truncated by 2 bases and 0 bases respectively, leaving an intervening sequence of 11 bases. From the cysteine through the phenylalanine, the CDR3 covers 15 amino acids. The read is trimmed to its CDR3 DNA, 45 bases read in frame from base 1. CDR1 and CDR2, per the germline V gene, are SNHLY and FYNNEI. The receptor library was made with 5' RACE. These reads were obtained on an Illumina HiSeq 2000. Template switching introduced a universal primer binding site; the final cDNA contained a unique molecular identifier, enabling accurate counting of TCR cDNA molecules. Specific primers in the conserved constant-segment region were used to synthesize first-strand cDNA for the TCR alpha and beta chains. To control for contamination, every cDNA library carried two barcodes: a SMART-Mk sample barcode plus Illumina barcodes. TruSeq adapter sequences and Illumina sample barcodes were added in two successive PCR steps. Sequencing of the TCR alpha and beta cDNA libraries was done on the Illumina HiSeq platform using custom primers. Concerning the study's data processing: MiGEC processed the raw reads to extract unique molecular identifiers, while MiXCR was used to determine the CDR3 positions. Recombination models were inferred per individual with the repgenHMM and IGoR tools using an EM algorithm. Shared clonotypes were analyzed with the tcR package in R, and sharing was normalized by the product of cloneset sizes. To study raw recombination without the effects of thymic and clonal selection, out-of-frame nonproductive sequences were analyzed. TCRdb reprocessed the public reads (quality trimming at Q25 with fastp, clone calling with MiXCR) and kept in-frame beta chains. CDR3 protein duplicates are merged, each entry listing the most common genes and DNA. In this record, the V and J calls reflect TCRdb's handling and not the investigators' own analysis. The table for this sample lists under 350,000 distinct CDR3 sequences; just under 9.5% of them were counted only once. Roughly 7% of the sample goes to the ten largest clones.

The data were also submitted as part of a second study, on yellow fever vaccine responses in identical twins. The second study also describes: The authors reported that the T cell response to vaccination in identical twins appeared partly convergent and partly personalized. Focusing on identical twins, the study followed the T cell clones that responded to the vaccine, and did so with precision.

Sequencing was done on a sample of CD8+ T cells sorted from blood. Recombination joined TRBV2 with TRBJ2-7, with the D gene not confidently named. This TCR derives from a young woman in good health. The CDR3 sequence is CASSEIPSSSYEQYF. Read as DNA, the sequence is TGTGCCAGCAGTGAAATTCCTTCTAGCTCCTACGAGCAGTACTTC.